The clone carrying this T cell receptor (beta chain) was observed a handful of times. Its target is not known. This entry comes from a study of blood T cells in healthy people across ages. This CDR3 spans 14 amino acids. Germline CDR1 LNHNV, CDR2 YYDKDF (reference sequence). The V end was cut by 3 bases, the J end by 6 bases, with 15 bases between. Whole-study findings and limits: More naive CD4+ cells and higher diversity were found in long-lived than in aged donors.

Alongside a J-beta primer mix, a sample-barcoded 5' primer served in a second PCR lasting about 6 to 12 cycles. A template-switch adaptor containing 12 random nucleotides labeled each cDNA molecule. A single record per CDR3 protein comes from TCRdb applying MiXCR to the 5' RACE reads. The table shows around 1,700,000 distinct CDR3 sequences, with roughly 27% occurring only once. Every sample gave at least 5 micrograms of total RNA when it was extracted. The chain couples TRBV15 to TRBJ2-7; possibly TRBD1 for D (7 bases). The source of this sequence is a woman in her twenties or thirties in good health. The sequenced sample was blood. DNA of the CDR3: TGTGCCACCAGCAGGCGCAGACAGGGAGGCGAGCAGTACTTC. Translation: CATSRRRQGGEQYF.